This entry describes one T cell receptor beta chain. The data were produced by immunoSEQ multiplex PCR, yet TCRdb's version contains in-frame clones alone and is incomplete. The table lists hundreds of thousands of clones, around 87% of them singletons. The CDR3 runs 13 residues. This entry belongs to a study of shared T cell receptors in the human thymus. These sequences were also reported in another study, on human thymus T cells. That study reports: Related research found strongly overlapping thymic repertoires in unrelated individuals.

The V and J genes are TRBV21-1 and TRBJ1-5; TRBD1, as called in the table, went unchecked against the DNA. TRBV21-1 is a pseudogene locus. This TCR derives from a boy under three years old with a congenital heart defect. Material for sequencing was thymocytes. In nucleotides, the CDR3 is TGTGCCAGCAGCAAAAACGGACCCGGGACAGCGTATTTT. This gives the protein CASSKNGPGTAYF.